The 4 T cell receptor beta chains below were found in one sample sequenced in a study of blood T cell repertoires in COVID-19. Profiled with immunoSEQ multiplex PCR; TCRdb holds only in-frame clones, not every one. The sample carries some 97,000 clones, around four fifths recorded once. The sequenced sample was peripheral blood. The receptor set was obtained from a man in his forties or fifties with active or convalescent COVID-19.

The sample holds a few counts of this clone. The gene calls are TRBV9 and TRBJ1-2; D perhaps matches TRBD1 (6 bases). In germline, CDR1 is SGDLS, CDR2 YYNGEE. The CDR3 sequence is 14 residues long. Trimming stripped 4 bases from V and 0 bases from J, with 10 bases between. The CDR3 DNA follows: TGTGCCAGCAGCCCCGGACAGCCTAACTATGGCTACACCTTC. Its translation is CASSPGQPNYGYTF.

This rearrangement joins TRBV2 to TRBJ1-2; 7 nucleotides align to TRBD1. Germline V CDR1 and CDR2: SNHLY, FYNNEI. This CDR3 spans 14 amino acids. The J segment lost 1 base and the V segment lost 6 bases, leaving 5 bases of the junction unmatched. The CDR3 loop is CASRGDSLNYGYTF. CDR3 DNA: TGTGCCAGCAGGGGGGACAGCCTTAACTATGGCTACACCTTC.

The table lists this clone with a count of one. V and J are TRBV28 and TRBJ2-5; D unclear. The CDR3 loop spans 14 amino acids. Germline V gives CDR1 MDHEN, CDR2 SYDVKM. V was shortened by 5 bases and J by 4 bases, with 14 bases between the two germline ends. The DNA for the CDR3 is TGTGCCAGCAGTCCCCCTTCGACGGGAGAGACCCAGTACTTC. Protein sequence: CASSPPSTGETQYF. The whole variable domain, filled in from reference TRBV28 and TRBJ2-5, reads DVKVTQSSRYLVKRTGEKVFLECVQDMDHENMFWYRQDPGLGLRLIYFSYDVKMKEKGDIPEGYSVSREKKERFSLILESASTNQTSMYLCASSPPSTGETQYFGPGTRLLVL.

This rearrangement joins TRBV29-1 to TRBJ1-4; D unresolved. The germline CDR1 and CDR2 sequences are SQVTM and ANQGSEA. The V and J ends lost 6 bases and 7 bases respectively, with 15 bases between them. This CDR3 contains 13 residues. The CDR3 region has the DNA TGCAGCGTCGCGGAAAGCTCGGGTGAAAAACTGTTTTTT. This sequence encodes CSVAESSGEKLFF.